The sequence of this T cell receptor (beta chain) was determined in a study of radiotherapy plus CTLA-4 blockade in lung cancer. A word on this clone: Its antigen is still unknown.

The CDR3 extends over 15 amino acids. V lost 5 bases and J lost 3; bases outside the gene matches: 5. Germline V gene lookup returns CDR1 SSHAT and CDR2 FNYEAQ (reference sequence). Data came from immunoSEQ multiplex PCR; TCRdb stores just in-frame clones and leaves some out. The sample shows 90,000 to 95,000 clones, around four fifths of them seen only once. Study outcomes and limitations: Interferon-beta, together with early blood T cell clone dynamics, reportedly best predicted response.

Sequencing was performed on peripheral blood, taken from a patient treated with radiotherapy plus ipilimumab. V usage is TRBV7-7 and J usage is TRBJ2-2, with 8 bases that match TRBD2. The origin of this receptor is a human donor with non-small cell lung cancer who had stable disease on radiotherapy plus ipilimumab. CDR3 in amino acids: CASSAGLADTGELFF. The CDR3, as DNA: TGTGCCAGCAGCGCCGGACTAGCAGACACCGGGGAGCTGTTTTTT.